The 21 T cell receptor beta chains below come from one sample, sequenced in a study of T cells in Graves' hyperthyroidism and ophthalmopathy. Amplification of TCR beta CDR3 regions was performed using RNA transcripts as template. The primer set for the first-round RT-PCR of the TCR CDR3 was HTBI. Each CDR3 protein is one row after TCRdb ran MiXCR on the multiplex PCR reads. The repertoire holds around 720,000 distinct CDR3 sequences, with roughly 32% as singletons. The specimen sequenced was blood. The receptors stem from a woman in her 40s with Graves' hyperthyroidism.

There are a few counts of this clonotype. The chain uses TRBV12-3 or TRBV12-4 and TRBJ1-5; D call uncertain. The CDR3 length is 15 residues. CDR3 residues: CASGLSRDRNQPQHF. CDR3 coding DNA: TGTGCTAGTGGTTTGAGCCGGGATCGGAATCAGCCCCAGCATTTT.

This clonotype was observed many times. The genes are TRBV7-9 and TRBJ1-6, with TRBD1 identical over 7 bases. Germline lookup yields CDR1 SEHNR and CDR2 FQNEAQ (reference sequence). Losses at the gene ends were 3 bases for V and 10 bases for J; bases not matched to a gene: 9. This CDR3 contains 15 residues. The CDR3 region is CASSFGHRGSSPLHF. CDR3 nucleotides: TGTGCCAGCAGCTTCGGACACAGGGGCAGCTCACCCCTCCACTTT.

This clonotype was recorded a few times. The rearrangement links TRBV9 to TRBJ2-7, with 7 bases that match TRBD1. The trim removed 2 bases at V and 9 bases at J, leaving 11 bases unmatched. This CDR3 comprises 14 residues. CDR1 is SGDLS and CDR2 is YYNGEE in the germline V gene. CDR3 protein: CASSVGTESLRQYF. The CDR3 coding sequence is TGTGCCAGCAGCGTCGGGACAGAGTCCCTGAGGCAGTACTTC.

Remarks on this clonotype: This could be a read error, since a much larger clone is one nucleotide away. The CDR3 here is CASSRRDAYRYTF. CDR3 nucleotides: TGTGCCAGCAGCCGCAGGGACGCTTATCGCTACACCTTC. The chain couples TRBV6-5 to TRBJ1-2, with a weak D call TRBD1 (5 bases). CDR1 and CDR2 from the germline V gene are MNHEY and SVGAGI. CDR3 length: 13 residues. V was clipped by 6 bases and J by 9 bases, with 17 bases between them.

The chain combines TRBV29-1 with TRBJ2-7, with 9 positions matching TRBD2. After removal of 0 bases from V and 5 bases from J, the junction contained 5 bases not matched to a gene. This CDR3 region has 14 residues. Germline-derived CDR1 and CDR2 are SQVTM and ANQGSEA. CDR3 DNA sequence: TGCAGCGTTGAAGAGTCCGGGACTAGCAACGAGCAGTACTTC. Translation: CSVEESGTSNEQYF.

This clonotype was observed a handful of times. V and J are TRBV7-9 and TRBJ1-6; D may be TRBD1 (6 bases). CDR1 is SEHNR and CDR2 is FQNEAQ in the germline V gene (reference sequence). The CDR3 is made up of 16 amino acids. The germline V and J ends were trimmed by 6 bases and 7 bases, with 19 bases remaining between them. The CDR3 sequence: CASSLIRTAKNSPLHF. For the CDR3, the DNA is TGTGCCAGCAGTCTCATAAGGACAGCGAAGAATTCACCCCTCCACTTT.

This chain joins TRBV4-3 and TRBJ2-5; 7 positions match TRBD2. V lost 0 bases to trimming and J lost 5 bases; unmatched junction nucleotides: 12. CDR1 is LGHNA and CDR2 is YSLEER in the germline V gene. The CDR3 has 17 residues. The CDR3 is CASSQDLGSGPKETQYF. The CDR3 region has the DNA TGCGCCAGCAGCCAAGATTTGGGTAGCGGGCCCAAGGAGACCCAGTACTTC.

J is TRBJ2-7 and V is TRBV6-1, with 9 bases identical to TRBD1. Germline trimming cut 2 bases from V and 0 bases from J; bases unmatched to any gene: 8. CDR1 and CDR2 (germline): MNHNS, SASEGT. The length of the CDR3 is 17 residues. The CDR3 sequence is CASSETTTGGSSYEQYF. DNA for the CDR3: TGTGCCAGCAGTGAAACTACGACAGGGGGGAGCTCCTACGAGCAGTACTTC.

V usage is TRBV10-3 and J usage is TRBJ2-7; D may be TRBD1 or TRBD2 (5 bases each). Germline loops: CDR1 ENHRY, CDR2 SYGVKD. V shed 8 bases and J shed 3 bases, with 17 bases lying between them. There are 14 residues in the CDR3. CDR3 sequence: CAIGTGRELYEQYF. CDR3 DNA sequence: TGTGCCATCGGGACGGGCAGGGAACTCTACGAGCAGTACTTC.

This clonotype was recorded at least ten times. The rearrangement uses TRBV25-1 and TRBJ2-5; D uncertain. The germline gives CDR1 MGHDK, CDR2 SYGVNS. This CDR3 comprises 10 residues. Trimming pared 8 bases from V and 4 bases from J, leaving 5 bases between. CDR3 in DNA: TGTGCCAGCTTCCTAGAGACCCAGTACTTC. Amino acid sequence: CASFLETQYF.

The chain carries TRBV7-2 and TRBJ2-1, with D possibly matching TRBD1 (5 bases). Germline CDR1 is SGHTA and CDR2 is FQGNSA. Trimming left V 3 bases short and J 7 bases short, with 10 bases between. The CDR3 consists of 13 residues. CDR3 coding DNA: TGTGCCAGCAGCTTCACAGGCTCGAATGAGCAGTTCTTC. This gives the protein CASSFTGSNEQFF.

Worth noting for this clonotype: This could be a read error, since a much larger clone is one nucleotide away. The chain uses TRBV7-2 and TRBJ2-7; 13 nucleotides match TRBD2. Looked up from germline, CDR1 is SGHTA and CDR2 is FQGNSA. The CDR3 loop spans 14 amino acids. The CDR3: CASSRLAGGYEQCF. In DNA form, the CDR3 reads TGTGCCAGCAGCCGACTAGCGGGAGGCTACGAGCAGTGCTTC. The full variable domain, with the rest looked up from reference TRBV7-2 and TRBJ2-7, is GAGVSQSPSNKVTEKGKDVELRCDPISGHTALYWYRQSLGQGLEFLIYFQGNSAPDKSGLPSDRFSAERTGGSVSTLTIQRTQQEDSAVYLCASSRLAGGYEQCFGPGTRLTVT.

The genes are TRBV20-1 and TRBJ1-5, with D unclear. CDR3 size: 16 residues. Germline CDR1 and CDR2: DFQATT and SNEGSKA (reference sequence). Trimming removed 6 bases at V and 0 bases at J, with 18 bases between. In DNA form, the CDR3 reads TGCAGTGCCAGTAGTCCCCCAGTGTTTAGCAATCAGCCCCAGCATTTT. It encodes CSASSPPVFSNQPQHF.

In the case of this clonotype: Because it lacks the conserved phenylalanine or tryptophan at the end, this CDR3 is likely a read error. The chain has TRBV4-3 and TRBJ2-7, with 7 bases that match TRBD1. This CDR3 is built from 14 residues. Germline values: CDR1 LGHNA, CDR2 YSLEER. V lost 5 bases, J lost 2 bases, and 6 bases stayed unmatched. CDR3 in amino acids: CASSLGQGAYEQYL. The CDR3 DNA reads as TGCGCCAGCAGCTTAGGTCAGGGGGCCTACGAGCAGTACCTC.

This clonotype was counted a few times. Here the CDR3 reads CASSPGIGGASYGYTF. The CDR3 nucleotides are TGTGCCAGCAGCCCGGGGATAGGGGGGGCGTCCTATGGCTACACCTTC. The chain recombines TRBV25-1 with TRBJ1-2; D is perhaps TRBD1 (6 bases). This CDR3 comprises 16 residues. Germline-derived CDR1 and CDR2 are MGHDK and SYGVNS. Trimming stripped 6 bases from V and 4 bases from J, with 21 bases between.

As concerns this clonotype: The junction departs from the called germline gene at one end, perhaps through a read error. The chain uses TRBV10-3 and TRBJ2-6; possible D gene TRBD1, 5 bases. The CDR3 runs 16 residues. CDR1 and CDR2 (germline): ENHRY, SYGVKD. CDR3 bases: TGTGCCATCGGTGACAGCGACATCTCTGGGGCCAACGTCCTGACTTTC. It encodes CAIGDSDISGANVLTF.

This clonotype has a count of ten or more. With a much larger clone just one base away, this may be a read error. The CDR3 sequence is CASSILETQYF. CDR3 sequence (DNA): TGTGCCAGCAGCATCCTAGAGACCCAGTACTTC. The chain carries TRBV11-2 and TRBJ2-5; D is ambiguous. The V gene's germline CDR1 is SGHAT and CDR2 FQNNGV. V lost 5 bases, J lost 4 bases, and 5 bases lay in between. The CDR3 extends over 11 amino acids.

The chain is built from TRBV7-2 and TRBJ1-5, with D hard to call. The ends were cut back, 3 bases at V and 1 base at J, with 10 bases in the middle. Germline V gene sequence: CDR1 SGHTA, CDR2 FQGNSA. The CDR3 spans 15 residues. This chain's CDR3 is CASSFGVASNQPQHF. CDR3 in DNA: TGTGCCAGCAGCTTCGGGGTCGCGAGCAATCAGCCCCAGCATTTT.

This clonotype showed up many times. The chain links TRBV7-9 to TRBJ2-7; TRBD1 aligns across 8 bases. Germline V gene lookup returns CDR1 SEHNR and CDR2 FQNEAQ (reference sequence). CDR3 length equals 16 residues. Unmatched junction bases numbered 9, after V lost 5 bases and J lost 0 bases. The CDR3, as DNA: TGTGCCAGCAGCCTCCGCACAGGGGGGAGCTCCTACGAGCAGTACTTC. Amino acid sequence: CASSLRTGGSSYEQYF.

In regard to this clonotype: One base away lies a much larger clone, so this may be a sequencing read error. The chain joins TRBV5-1 to TRBJ1-1; D unresolved. The germline V gene encodes CDR1 SGHRS and CDR2 YFSETQ. The CDR3 extends over 14 amino acids. This CDR3 is CASSLGGKVTETFF. The CDR3 coding sequence is TGCGCCAGCAGCTTGGGTGGGAAGGTAACTGAAACTTTCTTT.

In nucleotides, the CDR3 is TGTGCCAGTTTCGATAGGACAGGGGGGGAGACCCAGTACTTC. Encoded protein: CASFDRTGGETQYF. The chain has TRBV2 and TRBJ2-5; 10 nucleotides line up with TRBD1. Losses at the gene ends were 9 bases for V and 5 bases for J; bases not matched to a gene: 9. This CDR3 region has 14 residues. The germline V gene encodes CDR1 SNHLY and CDR2 FYNNEI.